Each of the 4 T cell receptor beta chains below was sequenced from the same sample in a study of blood T cells in healthy people across ages. The use of a sample-barcoded 5' primer and a J-beta primer mix characterized a second PCR of about 7 to 12 cycles. MiXCR, applied by TCRdb to the 5' RACE reads, yields one record per CDR3 protein. Among some 640,000 distinct CDR3 sequences listed, roughly 30% were seen once. The sequencing sample was made of blood. The receptor set was obtained from a woman older than 75 in good health.

In its sample, this clonotype was seen a few times. A much larger clone is a single base away; this may be a read error. This rearrangement joins TRBV6-2 or TRBV6-3 to TRBJ2-7; weak D call: TRBD2 (6 bases). This CDR3 has 15 amino acids. Germline V gives CDR1 MNHEY, CDR2 SVGEGT. This CDR3 is CASSYPLDYTYEQYF. The CDR3 DNA is TGTGCCAGCAGTTATCCCTTGGACTACACCTATGAGCAGTACTTC.

There are many counts of this clonotype. The chain carries TRBV5-1 and TRBJ1-1, with 8 bases that match TRBD1. Trimming cost V 3 bases and J 0 bases; bases outside gene matches: 4. This CDR3 has 15 residues. Germline V gives CDR1 SGHRS, CDR2 YFSETQ. The CDR3 sequence is CASSSRTGMNTEAFF. The CDR3 DNA reads as TGCGCCAGCAGCTCGAGGACAGGGATGAACACTGAAGCTTTCTTT. The whole variable domain, filled in from reference TRBV5-1 and TRBJ1-1, reads KAGVTQTPRYLIKTRGQQVTLSCSPISGHRSVSWYQQTPGQGLQFLFEYFSETQRNKGNFPGRFSGRQFSNSRSEMNVSTLELGDSALYLCASSSRTGMNTEAFFGQGTRLTVV.

The chain links TRBV14 to TRBJ2-1; D possibly corresponds to TRBD2 (6 bases). This CDR3 is 16 amino acids long. Germline loops: CDR1 SGHDN, CDR2 FVKESK. Between the trimmed V and J ends, which lost 3 bases and 0 bases, there was a span of 12 bases. DNA of the CDR3: TGTGCCAGCAGCCAGAGTAGCGGAGCCTCCTACAATGAGCAGTTCTTC. Its translation is CASSQSSGASYNEQFF. The variable domain in full, completed from reference TRBV14 and TRBJ2-1, reads EAGVTQFPSHSVIEKGQTVTLRCDPISGHDNLYWYRRVMGKEIKFLLHFVKESKQDESGMPNNRFLAERTGGTYSTLKVQPAELEDSGVYFCASSQSSGASYNEQFFGPGTRLTVL.

This clonotype was seen a handful of times. The CDR3 DNA reads as TGTGCCTGGAGGGACGGACGAAACACCGGGGAGCTGTTTTTT. Protein: CAWRDGRNTGELFF. V usage is TRBV30 and J usage is TRBJ2-2; the D is unclear. V was pared by 3 bases and J by 2 bases, with 10 bases between. Per germline, CDR1 GTSNPN and CDR2 SVGIG (reference sequence). The CDR3 totals 14 residues.